Listed below are T cell receptor beta chains from one sample, sequenced in a study of blood T cell repertoires in COVID-19. TCRdb's copy holds only in-frame clones and misses some; the assay was immunoSEQ multiplex PCR. This sample carries about 350,000 clones, 88% of them seen once, and the ten largest clones take over 1%. The sample comprised PBMCs or T cells enriched from blood (not recorded which). These receptors all stem from a woman younger than 45 who had been exposed to COVID-19. CDR3s include the opening cysteine and the closing phenylalanine or tryptophan. The D gene is left open where the match is weak. Size is stated for part of the rows, as once, few or many counts, or as a class when the clone is expanded.

D	V	J	size	CDR3	DNA
TRBD1	TRBV5-1	TRBJ1-2	once	CASNLGQGLYGYTF	TGCGCCAGCAACTTGGGACAGGGCCTCTATGGCTACACCTTC
NA	TRBV10-3	TRBJ2-7	NA	CAISPRLLSSYEQYF	TGTGCCATCAGCCCCCGACTCCTGAGCTCCTACGAGCAGTACTTC
NA	TRBV12-3/TRBV12-4	TRBJ2-1	NA	CASRRSADNEQFF	TGTGCCAGCAGGCGGAGTGCGGACAATGAGCAGTTCTTC
NA	TRBV25-1	TRBJ1-2	NA	CASSEYQNTYGYTF	TGTGCCAGCAGTGAATACCAGAACACCTATGGCTACACCTTC
TRBD1	TRBV2	TRBJ1-4	NA	CASNLPGQNNEKLFF	TGTGCCAGCAATCTTCCGGGACAGAATAATGAAAAACTGTTTTTT
TRBD1	TRBV27	TRBJ1-4	NA	CASTGTGTGNGKLFF	TGTGCCAGCACCGGAACCGGGACAGGAAATGGAAAACTGTTTTTT
TRBD1	TRBV24-1	TRBJ1-2	NA	CATSDPGTVYGYTF	TGTGCCACCAGTGATCCCGGGACAGTCTATGGCTACACCTTC
TRBD1	TRBV28	TRBJ1-2	NA	CASTPGQLYGYTF	TGTGCCAGCACCCCGGGACAGCTCTATGGCTACACCTTC
NA	TRBV23-1	TRBJ2-2	NA	CASSQTVQVFFNTGELFF	TGCGCCAGCAGTCAAACCGTACAGGTTTTCTTCAACACCGGGGAGCTGTTTTTT
TRBD1	TRBV28	TRBJ1-1	NA	CASSPGTVPATEAFF	TGTGCCAGCAGTCCGGGGACAGTCCCCGCCACTGAAGCTTTCTTT
TRBD1	TRBV19	TRBJ1-2	NA	CASSPTSMDRGYGYTF	TGTGCCAGTAGTCCCACTTCCATGGACAGGGGATATGGCTACACCTTC
TRBD1	TRBV5-1	TRBJ2-1	NA	CASSPRQGAAFYEQFF	TGCGCCAGCAGCCCGAGACAGGGGGCCGCCTTTTATGAGCAGTTCTTC
NA	TRBV19	TRBJ1-5	NA	CASSIRGGVSNQPQHF	TGTGCCAGTAGTATAAGGGGAGGGGTGTCGAATCAGCCCCAGCATTTT
NA	TRBV10-3	TRBJ1-1	once	CAISGLGDTEAFF	TGTGCCATCAGTGGATTAGGGGACACTGAAGCTTTCTTT
NA	TRBV27	TRBJ2-7	NA	CASSQDGAGRAYEQYF	TGTGCCAGCAGTCAGGATGGGGCGGGACGGGCCTACGAGCAGTACTTC
NA	TRBV5-1	TRBJ2-5	NA	CASSLAQADQETQYF	TGCGCCAGCAGCTTGGCCCAGGCCGACCAAGAGACCCAGTACTTC
NA	TRBV5-4	TRBJ2-4	NA	CASSAGSWVGKNIQYF	TGTGCCAGCAGCGCGGGCTCTTGGGTCGGGAAAAACATTCAGTACTTC